This T cell receptor (beta chain) comes out of a study of T-cell memory formation after mild COVID-19 (dated by TCRdb to the early 2020s). About the investigation overall: TCR sequence clusters from the two donors were largely donor specific. Longitudinal TCRalpha and TCRbeta repertoire sequencing tracked T-cell clones expanding and contracting after mild COVID-19 in a couple of donors. Two young, previously healthy adult volunteers, one female and one male, were included in the cohort.

Here V drops 0 bases and J drops 7 bases, and the junction holds 18 bases not matched to any gene. Counted from cysteine to phenylalanine, this CDR3 has 19 amino acids. The read is trimmed to its CDR3 DNA, 57 bases read in frame from base 1. Taken from the germline V gene, the CDR1 and CDR2 loops are SGHTA and FQGNSA. Ficoll-Paque density gradient centrifugation was the method used to isolate PBMCs. This clonotype has more than one count but fewer than ten. Its cognate antigen has yet to be identified. No base quality values were provided; no much bigger clone lies one nucleotide off. On the study overall, not on this receptor specifically: Only a couple of mild cases were covered by the study, and larger cohorts that include severe cases with pre-infection samples were considered necessary. Balanced CD4/CD8 phenotypes were observed for clones contracting from day 15 to 85, whereas a bias towards CD4+ was observed for a second wave of clones expanding from day 15 to 37. Contracting CD4+ clones turned up mainly in the CM and EM memory subsets, whereas EMRA was where CD8+ clones were enriched. Some responding clones were found in pre-infection memory, which suggests that pre-existing cross-reactive memory T cells took part in the SARS-CoV-2 response. The second-wave clones that peaked on day 37 were not confirmed to be SARS-CoV-2 specific.

The sample was run on an Illumina NovaSeq 6000. TCRalpha and TCRbeta cDNA libraries were built by 5'RACE with constant-segment primers, adding sample barcodes and unique molecular identifiers. RNA was extracted from every sample with Trizol reagent. Amplification of the libraries took two PCR steps, and the second step added a second sample barcode plus Illumina TruSeq adapters. The libraries were sequenced on an Illumina NovaSeq using 2 x 150 bp paired-end reads. For the original study's pipeline: The reads were demultiplexed and collapsed into UMI-guided consensus sequences using migec v1.2.7. With mixcr v2.1.11, UMI consensuses were aligned to TRA and TRB V and J templates and assembled into clonotypes. Clonotypes were classified as expanded or contracted when called significant by both edgeR and NoisET, with noise models trained on biological replicates. For edgeR calls, the thresholds were a false discovery rate-adjusted p below 0.01 and a log2 fold-change of 1. As an exploratory analysis of dynamics, max-normalized trajectories of the 1000 most abundant clonotypes were examined by PCA with hierarchical clustering. Separately sequenced CD4+ and CD8+ repertoires were used to assign a CD4 or CD8 phenotype to each responding clone. The public reads were quality trimmed at Q25 with fastp and then assembled into clones with MiXCR by TCRdb, keeping productive beta chains. Here each entry gathers all rows of one CDR3 protein and keeps the most common genes and DNA. V and J calls and clone size were set by TCRdb, not the authors. In this sample the table shows hundreds of thousands of distinct CDR3 sequences, roughly a quarter of which occur a single time. Less than 15% of the sample is held by the ten biggest clonotypes.

Sequencing was done on a sample of PBMCs or a T cell subset sorted from them (not recorded which). Here the chain combines TRBV7-2 and TRBJ2-1; a stretch of 7 junction bases matches TRBD2. This receptor was taken from an adult woman who had mild COVID-19 (a few samples of this study predate the infection). The sample titles of this study are shuffled in the database, so cell type and time point are left out; the donor was told from shared clones. In nucleotides, the sequence is TGTGCCAGCAGCTTAGCGCCCATGGCGGGAGCAAGTGTGGGGAATGAGCAGTTCTTC. Translation gives CASSLAPMAGASVGNEQFF.